The entry below gives a single TCR beta chain sequence along with its context. Its antigen remains unknown. Clones were read by immunoSEQ multiplex PCR, and TCRdb kept only the in-frame ones, dropping some. The sample consists of 2 million to 2.5 million clones, around 93% of them appearing once. The germline V gene has CDR1 MNHEY and CDR2 SVGAGI. This CDR3 is built from 14 residues. The V and J ends lost 4 bases and 5 bases respectively, with 15 bases between them. These data are taken from a study of shared clonotypes between healthy human individuals. Across the study: CD4 naive and memory got three plates each, CD8 naive two, CD8 memory one. Study outcomes and limitations: Compared with memory subsets, naive subsets generally had larger estimated richness.

A CD45RA+ naive subset and a CD45RA-negative memory subset were split from CD4+ cells. The receptor was derived from a man between 18 and 35 years old in good health. Some clones in this sample may be carry-over from other donors' samples. The sample consisted of naive CD4+ T cells from PBMCs. Subset meaning: CD45RA+ positively selected. The rearrangement links TRBV6-5 to TRBJ2-7; D gene uncertain. CDR3 DNA: TGTGCCAGCAGTTCCTCCCGGGCAGGAAACGAGCAGTACTTC. Translated: CASSSSRAGNEQYF.